What follows describes a single T cell receptor beta chain. V was pared by 4 bases and J by 7 bases, with 17 bases between. The CDR3 is made up of 15 amino acids. The germline CDR1 and CDR2 sequences are LNHNV and YYDKDF (reference sequence). In the study's own analysis: Reference gene primers were amplified, and this amplification served to estimate nucleated cell counts. TCRdb's copy holds only in-frame clones and misses some; the assay was immunoSEQ multiplex PCR. Clone size and V and J calls were adopted from that table, with D and trimming inferred from the DNA. The top ten clones hold roughly 3% of a sample with roughly 240,000 clones, approximately 84% of them seen once. These data come from a study of blood T cell repertoires in COVID-19. The overall study: Both acute and convalescent COVID-19 samples were obtained from the United States, Italy and Spain. T cells, B-cell-depleted T cells, or PBMCs supplied cDNA or gDNA.

The chain joins TRBV15 to TRBJ1-5, with D possibly TRBD1 on 6 matching bases. This receptor was taken from a woman younger than 45 who had recovered from COVID-19. The source material was peripheral blood. The CDR3 reads CATSTRQDRRQPQHF. DNA for the CDR3: TGTGCCACCAGCACCCGACAGGACAGAAGGCAGCCCCAGCATTTT.